This TCR beta chain was identified during a study of cytomegalovirus exposure and HLA in healthy donors. PCR amplification relied on 60 Vbeta primers (plus 13 Jbeta primers). The assay was immunoSEQ multiplex PCR, and TCRdb's table has in-frame clones only and misses some. This table holds under 200,000 clones, roughly 68% found once. This clone showed up just a few times. CDR3 length: 13 residues. Deletions cut 3 bases from V and 4 bases from J, with 10 bases between. Looked up from germline, CDR1 is SGHDT and CDR2 is YYEEEE. The rearrangement uses TRBV5-6 and TRBJ1-1, with D possibly being TRBD1 (5 bases). This clonotype was obtained from a woman under 40 in good health and CMV-seronegative. Sequencing was carried out using PBMCs. This CDR3 is CASSWTGGTEAFF. As DNA, the CDR3 is TGTGCCAGCAGCTGGACGGGGGGCACTGAAGCTTTCTTT.